One T cell receptor beta chain is described in this entry. The authors sequenced unsorted PBMC DNA on ten immunoSEQ deep assay plates. The method was immunoSEQ multiplex PCR; TCRdb's version includes in-frame clones alone and lacks a portion of them. This table has 450,000 to 500,000 clones, 70% to 85% appearing once. Donors comprised only Caucasian adults living in Nashville, Tennessee. Unsorted samples, those not sorted, used approximately 100 million PBMCs for genomic DNA. This record comes from a study of shared clonotypes between healthy human individuals. The source is a woman aged 40 to 50 in good health. Some clones in this sample may be carry-over from other donors' samples. Sequenced sample: PBMCs.

The CDR3 coding sequence is TGTGCCAGCAGCGGCCTAGCGGGAGTGAATGAGCAGTTCTTC. Protein product: CASSGLAGVNEQFF. J is TRBJ2-1 and V is TRBV9; 10 nucleotides align to TRBD2. The CDR3 covers 14 residues. Trimming cost V 3 bases and J 7 bases; bases outside gene matches: 4. Germline loops: CDR1 SGDLS, CDR2 YYNGEE.